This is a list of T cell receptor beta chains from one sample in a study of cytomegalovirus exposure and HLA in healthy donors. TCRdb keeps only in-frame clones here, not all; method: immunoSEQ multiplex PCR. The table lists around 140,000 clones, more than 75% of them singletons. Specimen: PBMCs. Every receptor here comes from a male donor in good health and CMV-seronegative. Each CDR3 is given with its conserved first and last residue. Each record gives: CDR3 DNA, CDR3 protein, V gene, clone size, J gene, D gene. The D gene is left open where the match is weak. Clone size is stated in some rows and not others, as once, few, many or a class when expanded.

TGTGCCAGCAGCGAGAGAGATACGCAGTATTTT CASSERDTQYF TRBV2 - TRBJ2-3 -
TGTGCCAGCAGCTCGCGGAGTTCGAACACCGGGGAGCTGTTTTTT CASSSRSSNTGELFF TRBV5-4 - TRBJ2-2 -
TGTGCCAGCAGCCCAGACCGACACACAGATACGCAGTATTTT CASSPDRHTDTQYF TRBV7-2 - TRBJ2-3 -
TGCAGCGTTCTCAGGGGTGACTATGGCTACACCTTC CSVLRGDYGYTF TRBV29-1 - TRBJ1-2 -
TGTGCCAGTAGTAAAAGGACAGGCCTCTACGAGCAGTACTTC CASSKRTGLYEQYF TRBV19 - TRBJ2-7 TRBD1
TGTGCCAGCAGTGGGGACAGGAGCGAAAAACTGTTTTTT CASSGDRSEKLFF TRBV6-1 - TRBJ1-4 TRBD1
TGTGCCAGTAGTATTTGGAGGTCAGAGGGGACAACTTTCTTT CASSIWRSEGTTFF TRBV19 - TRBJ1-1 -
TGTGCCAGCATGGGACAGGACTATGGCTACACCTTC CASMGQDYGYTF TRBV27 - TRBJ1-2 TRBD1
TGTGCCATCAGTGAAAGACAGGGGAGCTCTGGAAACACCATATATTTT CAISERQGSSGNTIYF TRBV10-3 - TRBJ1-3 TRBD1
TGTGCCTGGAGTGTTCGACAGTTTAGCAATCAGCCCCAGCATTTT CAWSVRQFSNQPQHF TRBV30 - TRBJ1-5 -
TGTGCCAGCAGTTTACTCCGGACAGGGTCTGAAGCTTTCTTT CASSLLRTGSEAFF TRBV6-5 - TRBJ1-1 TRBD1
TGTGCCACCAGCCCTCGGGGGACAGGGAGTCCCAAAAACATTCAGTACTTC CATSPRGTGSPKNIQYF TRBV15 - TRBJ2-4 TRBD1
TGTGCCAGCAGACGACAGGATTCACCCCTCCACTTT CASRRQDSPLHF TRBV2 - TRBJ1-6 -
TGTGCCATCAGTGACGGGGGGGACGGCTACACCTTC CAISDGGDGYTF TRBV10-3 - TRBJ1-2 -
TGTGCCAGCTCACCAGGGACTTCGGAGACCCAGTACTTC CASSPGTSETQYF TRBV18 - TRBJ2-5 -
TGTGCCAGTACGTCTGGGACAGGAGGAATCTATGGCTACACCTTC CASTSGTGGIYGYTF TRBV19 - TRBJ1-2 TRBD1
TGCGCCAGCAGCTTACAGGGCTCGGAAGCTTTCTTT CASSLQGSEAFF TRBV5-1 - TRBJ1-1 -
TGTGCCTGGAGTGTACGGGGAGGGGGTAGGTATGAGCAGTTCTTC CAWSVRGGGRYEQFF TRBV30 - TRBJ2-1 -
TGTGCCAGCAGTGAAGGTAGAATGGGAGGGGTAAAGATTCAGCCCCAGCATTTT CASSEGRMGGVKIQPQHF TRBV2 - TRBJ1-5 -
TGTGCCAGCAGGAAAGGGGGAACCTACGAGCAGTACTTC CASRKGGTYEQYF TRBV6-5 few TRBJ2-7 -
TGTGCCAGCTCACCGGGACTAGCGGGGAGGAGTGAGCAGTTCTTC CASSPGLAGRSEQFF TRBV18 - TRBJ2-1 TRBD2
TGTGCCACCAGCAGATGGACAGAAGAAGCTTTCTTT CATSRWTEEAFF TRBV15 - TRBJ1-1 -
TGTGCCAGCAGCCCAGGGGCTCATTTGTTCGATGAGCAGTTCTTC CASSPGAHLFDEQFF TRBV5-6 once TRBJ2-1 -
TGCGCCAGCAGCTCCAACCCACATAACTCCTACGAGCAGTACTTC CASSSNPHNSYEQYF TRBV5-1 - TRBJ2-7 -
TGTGCCAGCAGCTTAGGAAGCGGGGTGGAGACCCAGTACTTC CASSLGSGVETQYF TRBV7-3 - TRBJ2-5 TRBD2
TGTGCCAGCAGCTTAGACAGACAAAATGAGCAGTTCTTC CASSLDRQNEQFF TRBV11-2 - TRBJ2-1 -
TGTGCCAGCCTGTCCGGACAGGCTAACTATGGCTACACCTTC CASLSGQANYGYTF TRBV27 - TRBJ1-2 TRBD1
TGTGCCAGCAGTGGGGGACTAGCGGGGGCCGCGAACACCGGGGAGCTGTTTTTT CASSGGLAGAANTGELFF TRBV6-1 - TRBJ2-2 TRBD2
TGTGCCAGCAGGCCGGGGGGTTCTGAAAAACTGTTTTTT CASRPGGSEKLFF TRBV5-4 - TRBJ1-4 -
TGTGCCAGCAGCGGGGGACAGGGGGATTACAATGAGCAGTTCTTC CASSGGQGDYNEQFF TRBV27 - TRBJ2-1 TRBD1
TGTGCCAGCAGCGTGAGGGGGACAGGTGAAAAACTGTTTTTT CASSVRGTGEKLFF TRBV9 - TRBJ1-4 TRBD1
TGCAGCGTTACAAGGAGGGGTGTAGAGACCCAGTACTTC CSVTRRGVETQYF TRBV29-1 - TRBJ2-5 -
TGTGCCAGCAGCTTGAGGGACAGGGGCACTGAAGCTTTCTTT CASSLRDRGTEAFF TRBV5-8 few TRBJ1-1 TRBD1
TGTGCCAGCAGCCCGAGGGGGAATGGCTACACCTTC CASSPRGNGYTF TRBV2 few TRBJ1-2 -
TGTGCCTGGAGATGGACTAGCGGGGGGACTTGGGAGCAGTTCTTC CAWRWTSGGTWEQFF TRBV30 - TRBJ2-1 TRBD2
TGTGCCAGCAGCCATCTAGCCAATGAGCAGTTCTTC CASSHLANEQFF TRBV4-2 - TRBJ2-1 -
TGTGCCAGTAGTATGAGGGATGAGCAGTTCTTC CASSMRDEQFF TRBV19 - TRBJ2-1 -
TGTGCCAGCAGCTTGTCGGCTAGCGGGGGGGCCCATGAGCAGTTCTTC CASSLSASGGAHEQFF TRBV5-6 once TRBJ2-1 TRBD2
TGTGCCAGCAGCTTAATAGACACTCGTGAGGGCTACACCTTC CASSLIDTREGYTF TRBV7-2 - TRBJ1-2 -
TGTGCCAGCAGTAATCTAGCCTACACTGAGCAGTTCTTC CASSNLAYTEQFF TRBV2 - TRBJ2-1 -
TGTGCCTGGAGTGGCGGGCGGGGGAGGAGGGGTCAGCCCCAGCATTTT CAWSGGRGRRGQPQHF TRBV30 - TRBJ1-5 -
TGCGCCAGAACCGGGACACAGCCCCAGCATTTT CARTGTQPQHF TRBV10-1 - TRBJ1-5 -
TGTGCCAGCAGTCCAGGGGGAAGAAACATTCAGTACTTC CASSPGGRNIQYF TRBV6-1 - TRBJ2-4 TRBD1
TGTGCCAGCAGTTCCGCGACTAGCGGGGTAGTAGGTTACGAGCAGTACTTC CASSSATSGVVGYEQYF TRBV27 once TRBJ2-7 TRBD2
TGTGCCAGCTCACCATATAGCGGAGCAACCGGGGAGCTGTTTTTT CASSPYSGATGELFF TRBV18 - TRBJ2-2 -
TGCGCCAGCAGCTCGCTGACCGGGGGGAACGAGCAGTACTTC CASSSLTGGNEQYF TRBV5-1 - TRBJ2-7 TRBD2
TGTGCCAGCTCCCCCGACAGTAATGAAAAACTGTTTTTT CASSPDSNEKLFF TRBV18 - TRBJ1-4 -
TGCAGCGTTTACAGGGGAGGCCCGACCTATGGCTACACCTTC CSVYRGGPTYGYTF TRBV29-1 - TRBJ1-2 TRBD1
TGTGCCAGCAGCCAGGGACAGGGGCGGAATCAGCCCCAGCATTTT CASSQGQGRNQPQHF TRBV7-8 - TRBJ1-5 TRBD1
TGTGCCATCAAGATAGACAGGGAAGGGAATTCACCCCTCCACTTT CAIKIDREGNSPLHF TRBV10-3 - TRBJ1-6 TRBD1
TGCGCCAGCAGCTTGGAAGAACTAGCGGGGGTTGAGCAGTTCTTC CASSLEELAGVEQFF TRBV5-1 - TRBJ2-1 TRBD2